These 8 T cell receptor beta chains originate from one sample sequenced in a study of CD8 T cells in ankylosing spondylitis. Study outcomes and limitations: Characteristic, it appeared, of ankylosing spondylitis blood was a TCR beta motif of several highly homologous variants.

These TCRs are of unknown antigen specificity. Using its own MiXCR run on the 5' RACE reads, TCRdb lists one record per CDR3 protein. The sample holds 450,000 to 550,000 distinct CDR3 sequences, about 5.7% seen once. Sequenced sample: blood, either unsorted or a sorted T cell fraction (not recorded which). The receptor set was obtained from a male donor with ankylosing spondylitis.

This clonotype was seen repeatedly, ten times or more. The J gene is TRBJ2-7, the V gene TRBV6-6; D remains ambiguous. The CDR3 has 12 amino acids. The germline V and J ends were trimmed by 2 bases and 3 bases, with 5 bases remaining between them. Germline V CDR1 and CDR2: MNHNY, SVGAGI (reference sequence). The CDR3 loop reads CASSYLNYEQYF. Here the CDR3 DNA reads TGTGCCAGCAGTTACCTAAACTACGAGCAGTACTTC.

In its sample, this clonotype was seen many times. The CDR3 sequence: CASGSGGFPGETQYF. DNA for the CDR3: TGTGCCAGCGGATCAGGAGGCTTTCCCGGAGAGACCCAGTACTTC. The chain combines TRBV27 with TRBJ2-5; D perhaps matches TRBD2 (5 bases). The CDR3 covers 15 residues. Trimming cost V 8 bases and J 4 bases, with 20 bases left between them. Germline-derived CDR1 and CDR2 are MNHEY and SMNVEV (reference sequence).

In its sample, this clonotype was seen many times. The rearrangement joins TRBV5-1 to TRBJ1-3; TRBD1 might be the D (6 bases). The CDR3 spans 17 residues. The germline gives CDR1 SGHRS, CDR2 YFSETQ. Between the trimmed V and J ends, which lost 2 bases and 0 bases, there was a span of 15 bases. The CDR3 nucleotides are TGCGCCAGCAGCTTACGCTGGCAGGGGAGCTCTGGAAACACCATATATTTT. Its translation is CASSLRWQGSSGNTIYF.

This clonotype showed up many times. As DNA, the CDR3 is TGCAGCACAACAGTGAACACTGAAGCTTTCTTT. Translated, it gives CSTTVNTEAFF. V gene TRBV20-1 combines with J gene TRBJ1-1; D not certain. Germline CDR1 is DFQATT and CDR2 is SNEGSKA (reference sequence). The CDR3 has 11 amino acids.

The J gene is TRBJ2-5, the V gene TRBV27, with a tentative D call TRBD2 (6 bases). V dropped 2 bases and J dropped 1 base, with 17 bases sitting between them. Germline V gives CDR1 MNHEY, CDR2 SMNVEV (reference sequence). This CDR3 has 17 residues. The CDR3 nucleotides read TGTGCCAGCAGTTTAGTGGCGATGGGCGGGACCCAAGAGACCCAGTACTTC. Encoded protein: CASSLVAMGGTQETQYF.

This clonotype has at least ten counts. The CDR3 spells CASSFLTTGGDGAEAFF. For the CDR3, the DNA is TGTGCCAGCAGCTTCCTTACGACAGGCGGAGATGGGGCTGAAGCTTTCTTT. The rearrangement links TRBV7-2 to TRBJ1-1, with a weak D call TRBD1 (6 bases). V was pared by 3 bases and J by 6 bases, with 23 bases between. This CDR3 comprises 17 residues. Germline V lookup: CDR1 SGHTA, CDR2 FQGNSA.

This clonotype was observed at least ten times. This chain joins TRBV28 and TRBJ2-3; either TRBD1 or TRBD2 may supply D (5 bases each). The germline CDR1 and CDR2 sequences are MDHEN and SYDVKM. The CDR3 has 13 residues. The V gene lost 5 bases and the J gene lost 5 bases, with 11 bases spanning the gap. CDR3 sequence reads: CASSLLGGDTQYF. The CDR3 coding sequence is TGTGCCAGCAGTCTCCTTGGGGGAGATACGCAGTATTTT.

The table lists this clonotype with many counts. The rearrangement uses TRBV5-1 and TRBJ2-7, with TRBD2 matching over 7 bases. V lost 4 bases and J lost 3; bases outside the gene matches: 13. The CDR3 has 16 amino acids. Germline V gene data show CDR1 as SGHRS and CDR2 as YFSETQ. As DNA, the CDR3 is TGCGCCAGCAGCCCCGCCGGGACTAACAACTACTACGAGCAGTACTTC. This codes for CASSPAGTNNYYEQYF. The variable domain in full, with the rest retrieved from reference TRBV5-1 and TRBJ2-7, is KAGVTQTPRYLIKTRGQQVTLSCSPISGHRSVSWYQQTPGQGLQFLFEYFSETQRNKGNFPGRFSGRQFSNSRSEMNVSTLELGDSALYLCASSPAGTNNYYEQYFGPGTRLTVT.